This paragraph reports one T cell receptor (beta chain). Antigen: not known. Mismatch with germline at one junction end may stem from a read error. The sample belongs to a study of tumor-infiltrating lymphocytes in primary liver carcinoma. Study-wide context: Stage T1-T3 N0M0 tumors spanned about 4.2 to 10 cm.

The CDR3 runs to 13 residues. In germline, CDR1 is LGHNA, CDR2 YNFKEQ. Co-extracting RNA and DNA was done with roughly 17-34 mg of unsorted bulk tissue as input. The study's findings and limits: Merely about 7.5-25% of top clones occurred in all five tumor regions. Blood's top-250-clone fraction was significantly lower than that of tumors (p = 0.039).

Making TCR beta cDNA involved 400 to 600 ng total RNA and a constant-region primer. Library construction for TCR beta comprised three nested multiplex PCR rounds performed with slightly modified ARM-PCR. The study ran its first two PCR rounds for approximately 10 cycles each, using TRBV1-TRBV30 forward primers and a C-beta reverse primer. TCRdb independently ran MiXCR on the multiplex PCR reads; one entry per CDR3 protein. The sample lists over 40,000 distinct CDR3 sequences; around 77% were seen once. The sample consisted of liver tumor tissue from sampling region 5. Regarding subset: tumor region T5, tumor centre. This TCR came from a middle-aged man with primary liver carcinoma and hepatitis B virus infection. The chain joins TRBV4-2 to TRBJ1-4; D not certain. CDR3 bases: TGTGCCAGCAGCCAGCCCTGCCGTGAAAAACTGGTTTTT. Its translation: CASSQPCREKLVF.